This T cell receptor beta chain was observed in a study of blood T cell repertoires in COVID-19. Background on the study: Acute and convalescent COVID-19 specimens originated in the United States, Italy and Spain.

Trimming cost V 10 bases and J 1 base, with 10 bases left between them. The CDR3 has 12 residues. CDR1 is LNHDA, CDR2 SQIVND, per germline (reference sequence). Generated by immunoSEQ multiplex PCR, the TCRdb table keeps only in-frame clones and is missing some. The sample includes more than 50,000 clones, 80% to 85% of them seen just once. The rearrangement links TRBV19 to TRBJ1-1; no definite D call. What was sequenced was peripheral blood. The receptor was derived from a woman between 55 and 75 years old with acute or convalescent COVID-19. The CDR3 region has the DNA TGTGCCACAACTTACAGGAACACTGAAGCTTTCTTT. It codes for CATTYRNTEAFF.